This TCR beta chain originates from a study of beta chain features in type 1 diabetes. This CDR3 comprises 14 residues. Germline loops: CDR1 SQVTM, CDR2 ANQGSEA. V lost 6 bases to trimming and J lost 5 bases, with 18 bases between them. Study outcomes and limitations: In every one of the four CD4+ subsets, TCRB CDR3s were moderately but significantly shorter in Type 1 diabetes patients.

This clone was observed a handful of times. Its antigen is still unknown. Every isolated RNA sample was fully reverse transcribed, so sequencing captured expressed TCRB transcripts. Here immunoSEQ multiplex PCR was the method, and the copy in TCRdb shows in-frame clones only, minus some. The table shows 200,000 to 300,000 clones, with roughly a tenth occurring only once. This receptor was taken from a man younger than 40 with type 1 diabetes. This chain uses TRBV29-1 with TRBJ2-3, with a possible D match to TRBD2 (5 bases). The sequencing input was naive CD4+ T cells from blood. The CDR3 is CSVWGVFTVDTQYF. DNA of the CDR3: TGCAGCGTCTGGGGAGTTTTTACTGTAGATACGCAGTATTTT.